This T cell receptor beta chain was profiled in a study of sequential checkpoint blockade in melanoma. CDR1 and CDR2 (germline): MDHEN, SYDVKM. V was trimmed by 5 bases and J by 0 bases, leaving 17 bases between them. CDR3 size: 17 residues. Documented treatment: randomized to nivolumab then ipilimumab (arm A) or the reverse (arm B). Repertoires were generated with immunoSEQ multiplex PCR, while TCRdb's copy carries only in-frame clones and drops some. The sample lists some 17,000 clones; over 70% were seen once. This TCR was recovered from a human donor with melanoma. The rearrangement links TRBV28 to TRBJ1-5; D perhaps matches TRBD1 (6 bases). The source material was CD8+ T cells sorted from blood (inferred from file names), sampled from a patient given nivolumab and ipilimumab in sequence. The CDR3 DNA is TGTGCCAGCAGTCCCGGGGCAGGGGACACTAGCAATCAGCCCCAGCATTTT. It codes for CASSPGAGDTSNQPQHF.